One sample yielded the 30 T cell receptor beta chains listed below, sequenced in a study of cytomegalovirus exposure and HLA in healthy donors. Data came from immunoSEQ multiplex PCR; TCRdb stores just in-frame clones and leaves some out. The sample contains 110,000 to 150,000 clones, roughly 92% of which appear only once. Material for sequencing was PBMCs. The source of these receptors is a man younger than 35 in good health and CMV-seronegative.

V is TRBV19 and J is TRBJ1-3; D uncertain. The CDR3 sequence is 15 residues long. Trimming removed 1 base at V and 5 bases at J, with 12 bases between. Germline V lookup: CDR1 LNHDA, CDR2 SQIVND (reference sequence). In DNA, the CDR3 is TGTGCCAGTAGTATAGGACTCGACCGAAGAAACACCATATATTTT. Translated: CASSIGLDRRNTIYF.

CDR3 residues: CASSPTTSPYGYTF. CDR3 bases: TGTGCCAGCAGCCCGACGACATCCCCCTATGGCTACACCTTC. The V gene is TRBV7-2, the J gene TRBJ1-2; no definite D call. Germline lookup yields CDR1 SGHTA and CDR2 FQGNSA. The CDR3 is made up of 14 amino acids. V was cut by 5 bases and J by 4 bases, with 14 bases left in between.

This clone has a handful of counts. CDR3 in amino acids: CAIRGIQGNQPQHF. DNA of the CDR3: TGTGCCATCAGGGGGATCCAGGGAAATCAGCCCCAGCATTTT. The genes are TRBV10-3 and TRBJ1-5; perhaps TRBD1 as D (5 bases). The CDR3 runs 14 residues. Trimming shortened V by 6 bases and J by 4 bases, and 13 bases separated the two germline ends. CDR1 ENHRY and CDR2 SYGVKD come from the germline V gene.

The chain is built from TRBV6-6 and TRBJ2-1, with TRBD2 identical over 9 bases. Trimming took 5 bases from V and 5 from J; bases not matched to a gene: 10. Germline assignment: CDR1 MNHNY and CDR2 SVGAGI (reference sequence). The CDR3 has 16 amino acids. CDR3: CASSTEGLAPDNEQFF. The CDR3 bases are TGTGCCAGCAGTACAGAAGGACTAGCGCCTGACAATGAGCAGTTCTTC.

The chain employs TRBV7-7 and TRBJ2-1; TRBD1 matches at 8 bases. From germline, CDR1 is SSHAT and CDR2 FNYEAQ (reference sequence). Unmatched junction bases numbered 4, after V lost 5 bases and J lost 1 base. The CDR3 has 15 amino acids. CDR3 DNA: TGTGCCAGCAGCCCGGACAGGGATTCCTACAATGAGCAGTTCTTC. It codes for CASSPDRDSYNEQFF.

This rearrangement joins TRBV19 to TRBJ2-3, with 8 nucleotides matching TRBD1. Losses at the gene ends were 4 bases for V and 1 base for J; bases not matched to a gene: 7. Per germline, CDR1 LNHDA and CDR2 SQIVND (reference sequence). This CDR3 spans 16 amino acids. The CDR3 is CASSKRQGRGTDTQYF. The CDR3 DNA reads TGTGCCAGTAGTAAACGACAGGGGCGGGGCACAGATACGCAGTATTTT.

The CDR3 protein is CASSLPTGGEQYF. CDR3 nucleotides: TGTGCCAGCAGCCTGCCAACAGGGGGCGAGCAGTACTTC. The chain uses TRBV5-6 and TRBJ2-7; 8 nucleotides match TRBD1. The CDR3 extends over 13 amino acids. CDR1 SGHDT and CDR2 YYEEEE come from the germline V gene. V lost 4 bases and J lost 6; bases outside the gene matches: 6.

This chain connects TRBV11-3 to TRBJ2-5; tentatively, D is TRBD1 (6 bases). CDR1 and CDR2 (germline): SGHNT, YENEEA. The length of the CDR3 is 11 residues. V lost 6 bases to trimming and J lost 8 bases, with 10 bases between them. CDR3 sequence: CASSSGVTQYF. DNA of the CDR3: TGTGCCAGCAGTTCAGGGGTTACCCAGTACTTC.

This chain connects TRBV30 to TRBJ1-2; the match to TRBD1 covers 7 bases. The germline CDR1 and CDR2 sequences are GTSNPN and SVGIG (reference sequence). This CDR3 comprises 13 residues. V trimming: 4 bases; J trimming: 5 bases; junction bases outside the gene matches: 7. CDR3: CAWTGTDLYGYTF. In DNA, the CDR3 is TGTGCCTGGACCGGGACAGATTTGTATGGCTACACCTTC.

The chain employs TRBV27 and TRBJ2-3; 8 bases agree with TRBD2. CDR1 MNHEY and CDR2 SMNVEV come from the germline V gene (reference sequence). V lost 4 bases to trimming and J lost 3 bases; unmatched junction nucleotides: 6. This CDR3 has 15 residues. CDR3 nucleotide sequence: TGTGCCAGCAGTTACCGGGGGGGGCGGACAGATACGCAGTATTTT. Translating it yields CASSYRGGRTDTQYF.

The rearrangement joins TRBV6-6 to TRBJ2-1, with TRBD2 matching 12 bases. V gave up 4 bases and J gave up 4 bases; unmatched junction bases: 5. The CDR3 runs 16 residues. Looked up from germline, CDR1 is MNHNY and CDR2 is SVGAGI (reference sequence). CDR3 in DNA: TGTGCCAGCAGTTGGACTAGCGGGGCCCCATACAATGAGCAGTTCTTC. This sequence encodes CASSWTSGAPYNEQFF.

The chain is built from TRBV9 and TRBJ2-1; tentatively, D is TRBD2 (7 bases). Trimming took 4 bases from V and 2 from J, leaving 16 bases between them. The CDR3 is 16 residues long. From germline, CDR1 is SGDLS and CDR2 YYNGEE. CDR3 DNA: TGTGCCAGCAGCCCCAGTGGGGGGGCGGCCTACAATGAGCAGTTCTTC. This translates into CASSPSGGAAYNEQFF.

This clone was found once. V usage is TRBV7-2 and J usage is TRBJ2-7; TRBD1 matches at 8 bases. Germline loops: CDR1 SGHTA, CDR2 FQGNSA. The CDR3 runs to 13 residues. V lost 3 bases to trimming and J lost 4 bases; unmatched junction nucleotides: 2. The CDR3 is CASSLGQEYEQYV. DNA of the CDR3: TGTGCCAGCAGCTTGGGACAGGAGTACGAGCAGTACGTC.

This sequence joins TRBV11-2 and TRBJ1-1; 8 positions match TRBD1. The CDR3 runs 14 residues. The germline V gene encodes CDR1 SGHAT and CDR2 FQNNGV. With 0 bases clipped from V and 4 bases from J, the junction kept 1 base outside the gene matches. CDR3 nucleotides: TGTGCCAGCAGCTTAGAGACAGGGGTCACTGAAGCTTTCTTT. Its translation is CASSLETGVTEAFF.

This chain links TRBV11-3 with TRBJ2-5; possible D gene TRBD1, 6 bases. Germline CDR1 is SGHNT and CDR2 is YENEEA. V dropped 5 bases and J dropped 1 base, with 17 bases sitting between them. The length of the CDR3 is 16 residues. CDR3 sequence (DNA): TGTGCCAGCAGCGCCCTGGGGGCCTCCCCCCAAGAGACCCAGTACTTC. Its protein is CASSALGASPQETQYF.

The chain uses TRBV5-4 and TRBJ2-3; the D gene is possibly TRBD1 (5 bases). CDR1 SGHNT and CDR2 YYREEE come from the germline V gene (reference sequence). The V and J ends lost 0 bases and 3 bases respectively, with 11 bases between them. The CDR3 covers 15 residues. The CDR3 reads CASSLGGTLTDTQYF. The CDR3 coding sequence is TGTGCCAGCAGCTTGGGGGGCACGTTGACAGATACGCAGTATTTT.

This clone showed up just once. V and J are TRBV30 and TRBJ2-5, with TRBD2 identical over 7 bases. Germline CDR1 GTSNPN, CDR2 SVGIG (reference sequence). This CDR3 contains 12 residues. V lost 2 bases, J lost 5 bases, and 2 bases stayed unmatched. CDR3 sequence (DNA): TGTGCCTGGAGTAGCGGGGTTGAGACCCAGTACTTC. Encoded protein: CAWSSGVETQYF.

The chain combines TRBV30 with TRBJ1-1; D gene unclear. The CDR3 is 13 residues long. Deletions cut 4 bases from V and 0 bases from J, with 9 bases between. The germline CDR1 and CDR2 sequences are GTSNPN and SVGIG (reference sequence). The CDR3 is CAWNPVLNTEAFF. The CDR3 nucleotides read TGTGCCTGGAACCCGGTTTTGAACACTGAAGCTTTCTTT. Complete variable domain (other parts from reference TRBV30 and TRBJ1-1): SQTIHQWPATLVQPVGSPLSLECTVEGTSNPNLYWYRQAAGRGLQLLFYSVGIGQISSEVPQNLSASRPQDRQFILSSKKLLLSDSGFYLCAWNPVLNTEAFFGQGTRLTVV.

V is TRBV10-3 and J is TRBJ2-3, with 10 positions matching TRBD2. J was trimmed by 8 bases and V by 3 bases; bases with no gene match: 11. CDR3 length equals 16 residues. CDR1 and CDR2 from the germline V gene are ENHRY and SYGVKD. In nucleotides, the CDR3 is TGTGCCATCAGTGATTGGACTAGCGGTGGGAAGGGTACGCAGTATTTT. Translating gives CAISDWTSGGKGTQYF.

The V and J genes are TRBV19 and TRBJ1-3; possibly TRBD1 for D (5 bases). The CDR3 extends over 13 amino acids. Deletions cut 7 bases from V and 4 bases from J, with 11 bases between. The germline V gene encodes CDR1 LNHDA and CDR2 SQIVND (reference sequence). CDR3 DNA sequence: TGTGCCAGTAAGAGGACACTAGGAAACACCATATATTTT. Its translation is CASKRTLGNTIYF.

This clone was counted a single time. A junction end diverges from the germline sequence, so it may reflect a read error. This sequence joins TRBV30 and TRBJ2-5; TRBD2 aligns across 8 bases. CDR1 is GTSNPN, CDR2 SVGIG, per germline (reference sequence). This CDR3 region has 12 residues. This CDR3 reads CAWSLKPGLVDF. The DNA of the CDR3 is TGTGCCTGGAGTCTAAAACCGGGACTAGTTGACTTC.

CDR3: CAWSAQINTEAFF. In nucleotides, the CDR3 is TGTGCCTGGAGTGCGCAGATAAACACTGAAGCTTTCTTT. This chain uses TRBV30 with TRBJ1-1; no clear D. Germline V gives CDR1 GTSNPN, CDR2 SVGIG (reference sequence). The V gene lost 1 base and the J gene lost 2 bases, with 8 bases spanning the gap. CDR3 length equals 13 residues.

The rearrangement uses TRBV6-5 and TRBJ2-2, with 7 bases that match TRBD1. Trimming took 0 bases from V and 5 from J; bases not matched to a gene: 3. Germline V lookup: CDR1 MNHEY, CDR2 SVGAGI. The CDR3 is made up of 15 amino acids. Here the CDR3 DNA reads TGTGCCAGCAGTTACTCGAAACAGGGGACCGGGGAGCTGTTTTTT. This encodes CASSYSKQGTGELFF.

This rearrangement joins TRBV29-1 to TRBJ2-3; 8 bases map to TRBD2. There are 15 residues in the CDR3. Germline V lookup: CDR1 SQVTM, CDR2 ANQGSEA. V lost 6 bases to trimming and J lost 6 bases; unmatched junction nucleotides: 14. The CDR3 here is CSVAPRGGPSDTQYF. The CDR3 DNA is TGCAGCGTCGCCCCACGGGGGGGTCCATCCGATACGCAGTATTTT.

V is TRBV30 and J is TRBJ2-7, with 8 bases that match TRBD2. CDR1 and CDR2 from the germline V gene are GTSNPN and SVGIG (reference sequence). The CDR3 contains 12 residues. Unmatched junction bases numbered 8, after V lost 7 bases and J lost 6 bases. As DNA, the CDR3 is TGTGCCTCCTCGCGGGGGGCCGGCGAGCAGTACTTC. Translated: CASSRGAGEQYF.

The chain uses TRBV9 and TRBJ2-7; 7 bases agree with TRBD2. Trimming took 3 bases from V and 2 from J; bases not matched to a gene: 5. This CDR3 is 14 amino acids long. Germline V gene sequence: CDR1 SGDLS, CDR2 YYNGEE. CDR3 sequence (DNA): TGTGCCAGCAGCGGAGGGGCGGGAGCCTACGAGCAGTACTTC. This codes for CASSGGAGAYEQYF.

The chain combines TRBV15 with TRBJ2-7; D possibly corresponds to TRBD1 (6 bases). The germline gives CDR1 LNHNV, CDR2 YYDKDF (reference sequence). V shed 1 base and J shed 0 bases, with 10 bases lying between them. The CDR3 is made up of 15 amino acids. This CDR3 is CATSRAGQSSYEQYV. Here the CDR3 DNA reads TGTGCCACCAGCAGAGCCGGACAGAGCTCCTACGAGCAGTACGTC.

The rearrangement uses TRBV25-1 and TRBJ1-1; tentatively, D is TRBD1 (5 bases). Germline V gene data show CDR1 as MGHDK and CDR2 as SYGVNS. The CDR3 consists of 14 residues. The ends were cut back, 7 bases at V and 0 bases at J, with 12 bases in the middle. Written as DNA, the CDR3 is TGTGCCAGCAAAGAAACAGGCTTGAACACTGAAGCTTTCTTT. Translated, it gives CASKETGLNTEAFF.

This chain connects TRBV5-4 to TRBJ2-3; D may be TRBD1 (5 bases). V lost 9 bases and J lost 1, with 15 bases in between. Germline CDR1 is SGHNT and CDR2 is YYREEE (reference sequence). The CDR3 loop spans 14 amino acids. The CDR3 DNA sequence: TGTGCCACCACATTTAGCAGGGGCACAGATACGCAGTATTTT. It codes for CATTFSRGTDTQYF. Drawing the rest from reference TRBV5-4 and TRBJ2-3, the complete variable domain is ETGVTQSPTHLIKTRGQQVTLRCSSQSGHNTVSWYQQALGQGPQFIFQYYREEENGRGNFPPRFSGLQFPNYSSELNVNALELDDSALYLCATTFSRGTDTQYFGPGTRLTVL.

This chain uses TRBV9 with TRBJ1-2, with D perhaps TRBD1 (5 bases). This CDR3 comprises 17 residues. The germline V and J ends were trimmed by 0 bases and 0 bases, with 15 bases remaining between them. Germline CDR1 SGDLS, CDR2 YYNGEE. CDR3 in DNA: TGTGCCAGCAGCGTAGCTACTCAGGACACGGCTAACTATGGCTACACCTTC. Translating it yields CASSVATQDTANYGYTF.